These 18 T cell receptor beta chains were sequenced from one sample in a study of a mutant IDH1 vaccine in newly diagnosed glioma. No cognate antigen is known for these TCRs. TCRdb's table, derived via immunoSEQ multiplex PCR, lists solely in-frame clones and lacks some. In the table there are about 48,000 clones, 70% to 85% of which are singletons. The time point denotes: week 35, safety follow-up. What each vaccine dose contained was 300 ug of mutant IDH1 20-mer peptide, accompanied by topical imiquimod. The sample here was PBMCs, taken from a glioma patient whose treatment included an IDH1 peptide vaccine. The receptors were sampled from a man aged 35-49 years with glioma.

The chain recombines TRBV6-5 with TRBJ2-7, with TRBD1 identical over 8 bases. Per the germline V gene, CDR1 is MNHEY and CDR2 is SVGAGI. The CDR3 extends over 10 amino acids. The CDR3 coding sequence is TGTGCCGCTCAGACAGGGGACGCGAAAGTC. This codes for CAAQTGDAKV.

The rearrangement uses TRBV5-1 and TRBJ2-2, with TRBD1 identical over 8 bases. CDR3 length: 16 amino acids. V was pared by 0 bases and J by 1 base, with 2 bases of the junction left unmatched. Germline V gives CDR1 SGHRS, CDR2 YFSETQ. CDR3 DNA: TGCGCCAGCAGCTTGGTCGACAGGGGGAACACCGGGGAGCTGTTTTTT. It yields the protein CASSLVDRGNTGELFF.

This clone came up a few times. The CDR3 loop is CASSQGGGAGTDTQYF. In DNA, the CDR3 is TGCGCCAGCAGCCAAGGTGGGGGGGCCGGCACAGATACGCAGTATTTT. The V gene is TRBV4-1, the J gene TRBJ2-3, with a tentative D call TRBD2 (7 bases). V lost 1 base and J lost 1, with 12 bases in between. CDR1 and CDR2 (germline): MGHRA, YSYEKL. There are 16 residues in the CDR3.

The V gene is TRBV6-6, the J gene TRBJ2-2, with 10 nucleotides matching TRBD1. V was clipped by 6 bases and J by 8 bases; unmatched bases: 6. CDR3 length equals 14 residues. The germline CDR1 and CDR2 sequences are MNHNY and SVGAGI (reference sequence). The CDR3 DNA sequence: TGTGCCAGCAGCTCGACAGGGGGCCGGGGGGAGCTGTTTTTT. Its protein product is CASSSTGGRGELFF.

The chain combines TRBV7-9 with TRBJ1-2, with 7 positions matching TRBD1. The CDR3 is 19 amino acids. Germline values: CDR1 SEHNR, CDR2 FQNEAQ (reference sequence). V lost 8 bases to trimming and J lost 2 bases; unmatched junction nucleotides: 23. The CDR3 protein is CASRRDRWYKGARNYGYTF. The CDR3 nucleotides read TGTGCCAGCCGAAGGGACCGGTGGTACAAGGGGGCTAGGAACTATGGCTACACCTTC.

The chain carries TRBV6-5 and TRBJ1-1; weak D call: TRBD1 (5 bases). Looked up from germline, CDR1 is MNHEY and CDR2 is SVGAGI. V lost 4 bases to trimming and J lost 4 bases, with 16 bases between them. The CDR3 runs to 15 residues. In DNA form, the CDR3 reads TGTGCCAGCAGTTCCGGGACTTCGAGGGGCACTGAAGCTTTCTTT. Translation: CASSSGTSRGTEAFF.

The rearrangement links TRBV19 to TRBJ1-1; weak D call: TRBD1 (6 bases). The CDR3 is made up of 16 amino acids. Germline-derived CDR1 and CDR2 are LNHDA and SQIVND (reference sequence). Trimming removed 4 bases from V and 4 bases from J, with 19 bases in between. The CDR3 nucleotides read TGTGCCAGTAGTACACGGCGTACAGGGAGAGGCACTGAAGCTTTCTTT. As protein: CASSTRRTGRGTEAFF.

This rearrangement joins TRBV5-6 to TRBJ1-2; possibly TRBD1 for D (5 bases). CDR3 length: 13 residues. Per the germline V gene, CDR1 is SGHDT and CDR2 is YYEEEE. The V end lost 4 bases, the J end lost 8 bases, and 15 bases lay between the germline ends. As DNA, the CDR3 is TGTGCCAGCAGCCTGACGGGGGAGTGGGGCTACACCTTC. It specifies CASSLTGEWGYTF.

The chain has TRBV19 and TRBJ2-2; 10 bases agree with TRBD1. With V trimmed by 5 bases and J by 8 bases, 2 bases remained unmatched. The CDR3 consists of 13 residues. The germline V gene encodes CDR1 LNHDA and CDR2 SQIVND (reference sequence). CDR3 protein: CASSGTGVGELFF. The CDR3 nucleotides read TGTGCCAGTAGTGGGACAGGGGTGGGGGAGCTGTTTTTT. Based on the CDR3 plus reference TRBV19 and TRBJ2-2, the full variable domain is DGGITQSPKYLFRKEGQNVTLSCEQNLNHDAMYWYRQDPGQGLRLIYYSQIVNDFQKGDIAEGYSVSREKKESFPLTVTSAQKNPTAFYLCASSGTGVGELFFGEGSRLTVL.

This chain connects TRBV25-1 to TRBJ2-1, with TRBD1 as a possible D gene (5 bases). CDR1 is MGHDK, CDR2 SYGVNS, per germline. The length of the CDR3 is 17 residues. The germline V and J ends were trimmed by 4 bases and 4 bases, with 20 bases remaining between them. The DNA for the CDR3 is TGTGCCAGCAGTGGCGAAACAGGTAGCAGAAGATACAATGAGCAGTTCTTC. Translated: CASSGETGSRRYNEQFF.

The V call is TRBV4-1, the J call TRBJ1-6, with 10 bases matching TRBD1. CDR1 is MGHRA and CDR2 is YSYEKL in the germline V gene. This CDR3 comprises 18 residues. After removal of 0 bases from V and 3 bases from J, the junction contained 5 bases not matched to a gene. CDR3 in DNA: TGCGCCAGCAGCCAAGAGGGACAGGGGATGGACTATAATTCACCCCTCCACTTT. Protein product: CASSQEGQGMDYNSPLHF.

The CDR3 loop reads CASSPGGVNIYGYTF. The CDR3 DNA sequence: TGCGCCAGCAGCCCGGGGGGGGTAAATATCTATGGCTACACCTTC. The V and J genes are TRBV5-1 and TRBJ1-2; D is perhaps TRBD1 (5 bases). V lost 4 bases and J 4 bases, leaving 17 bases between the germline ends. The CDR3 loop spans 15 amino acids. Germline CDR1 reads SGHRS; CDR2 reads YFSETQ. The full variable domain, its missing parts supplied by reference TRBV5-1 and TRBJ1-2, is KAGVTQTPRYLIKTRGQQVTLSCSPISGHRSVSWYQQTPGQGLQFLFEYFSETQRNKGNFPGRFSGRQFSNSRSEMNVSTLELGDSALYLCASSPGGVNIYGYTFGSGTRLTVV.

The rearrangement joins TRBV29-1 to TRBJ1-1, with TRBD1 matching over 7 bases. Germline assignment: CDR1 SQVTM and CDR2 ANQGSEA. V lost 0 bases and J lost 4; bases outside the gene matches: 17. This CDR3 is built from 18 residues. The CDR3 DNA reads as TGCAGCGTTGAAGATTTTTGGGCTCGAGGGGGGGACAGCACTGAAGCTTTCTTT. This encodes CSVEDFWARGGDSTEAFF.

The chain's CDR3 is CASRIQGTGGYTF. CDR3 sequence (DNA): TGTGCCAGCAGGATACAGGGAACGGGTGGCTACACCTTC. This rearrangement joins TRBV2 to TRBJ1-2; D may be TRBD1 (6 bases). Per the germline V gene, CDR1 is SNHLY and CDR2 is FYNNEI. The CDR3 length is 13 residues. Deletions cut 6 bases from V and 7 bases from J, with 15 bases between.

The rearrangement links TRBV25-1 to TRBJ1-2, with D unclear. Looked up from germline, CDR1 is MGHDK and CDR2 is SYGVNS. V was clipped by 6 bases and J by 2 bases, with 10 bases between them. This CDR3 spans 13 amino acids. The CDR3: CASSSSRNYGYTF. DNA of the CDR3: TGTGCCAGCAGCTCGAGCAGAAACTATGGCTACACCTTC.

The gene calls are TRBV5-1 and TRBJ2-7; 8 bases map to TRBD1. This CDR3 spans 13 amino acids. The V and J ends lost 4 bases and 4 bases, in that order; junction bases with no gene match: 4. Germline lookup yields CDR1 SGHRS and CDR2 YFSETQ. The DNA for the CDR3 is TGCGCCAGCAGCCACCGACAGGGGTACGAGCAGTACTTC. Residues: CASSHRQGYEQYF.

This chain links TRBV7-6 with TRBJ2-6; D is perhaps TRBD1 (5 bases). V lost 5 bases, J lost 0 bases, and 14 bases lay in between. The germline CDR1 and CDR2 sequences are SGHVS and FNYEAQ. The CDR3 loop spans 17 amino acids. The CDR3 loop reads CASSPNPQASGANVLTF. The CDR3 bases are TGTGCCAGCAGCCCAAACCCACAGGCCTCTGGGGCCAACGTCCTGACTTTC.

This chain uses TRBV27 with TRBJ1-2; D ambiguous. The CDR3 length is 13 residues. V lost 5 bases, J lost 4 bases, and 11 bases lay in between. CDR1 and CDR2 from the germline V gene are MNHEY and SMNVEV (reference sequence). For the CDR3, the DNA is TGTGCCAGCAGTACCGCGGCGGCCTATGGCTACACCTTC. This encodes CASSTAAAYGYTF.